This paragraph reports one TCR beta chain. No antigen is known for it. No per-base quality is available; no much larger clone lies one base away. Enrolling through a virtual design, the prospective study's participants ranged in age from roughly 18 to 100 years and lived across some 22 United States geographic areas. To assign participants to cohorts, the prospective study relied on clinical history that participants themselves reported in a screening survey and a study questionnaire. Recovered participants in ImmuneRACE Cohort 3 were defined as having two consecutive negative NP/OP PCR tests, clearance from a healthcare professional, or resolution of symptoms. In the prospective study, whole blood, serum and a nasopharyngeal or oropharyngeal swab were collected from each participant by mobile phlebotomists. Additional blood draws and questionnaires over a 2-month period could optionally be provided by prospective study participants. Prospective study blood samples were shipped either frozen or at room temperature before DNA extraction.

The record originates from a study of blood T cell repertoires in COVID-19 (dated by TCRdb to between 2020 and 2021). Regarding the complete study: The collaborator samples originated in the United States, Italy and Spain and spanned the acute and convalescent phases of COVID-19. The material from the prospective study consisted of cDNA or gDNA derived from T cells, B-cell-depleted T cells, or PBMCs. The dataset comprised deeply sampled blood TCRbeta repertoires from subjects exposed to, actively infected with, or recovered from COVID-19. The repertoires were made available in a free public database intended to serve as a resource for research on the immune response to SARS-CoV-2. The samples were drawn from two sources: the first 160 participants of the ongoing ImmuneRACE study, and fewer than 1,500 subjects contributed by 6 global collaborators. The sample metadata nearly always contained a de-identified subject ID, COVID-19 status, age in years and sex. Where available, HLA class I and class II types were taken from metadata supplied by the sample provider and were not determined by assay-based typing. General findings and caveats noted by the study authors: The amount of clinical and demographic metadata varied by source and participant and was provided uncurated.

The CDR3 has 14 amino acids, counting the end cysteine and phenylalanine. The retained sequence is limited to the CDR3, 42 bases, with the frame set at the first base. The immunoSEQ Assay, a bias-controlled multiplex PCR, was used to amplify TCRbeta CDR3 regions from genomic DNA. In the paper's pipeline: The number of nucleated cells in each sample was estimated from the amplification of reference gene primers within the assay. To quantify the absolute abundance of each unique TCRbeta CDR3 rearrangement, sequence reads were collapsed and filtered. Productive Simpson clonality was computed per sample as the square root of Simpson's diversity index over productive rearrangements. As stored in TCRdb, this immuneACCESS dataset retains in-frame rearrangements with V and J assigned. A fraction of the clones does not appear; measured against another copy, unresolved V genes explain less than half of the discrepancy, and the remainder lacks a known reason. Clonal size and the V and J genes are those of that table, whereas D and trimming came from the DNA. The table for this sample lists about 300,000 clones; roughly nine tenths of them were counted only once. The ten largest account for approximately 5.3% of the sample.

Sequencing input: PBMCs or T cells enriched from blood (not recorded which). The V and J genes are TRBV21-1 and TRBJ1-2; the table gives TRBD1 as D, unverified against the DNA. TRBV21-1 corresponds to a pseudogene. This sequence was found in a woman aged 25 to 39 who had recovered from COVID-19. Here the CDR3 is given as CASRDGQGADGYTF. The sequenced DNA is TGTGCCAGCAGAGATGGACAGGGGGCTGACGGCTACACCTTC.